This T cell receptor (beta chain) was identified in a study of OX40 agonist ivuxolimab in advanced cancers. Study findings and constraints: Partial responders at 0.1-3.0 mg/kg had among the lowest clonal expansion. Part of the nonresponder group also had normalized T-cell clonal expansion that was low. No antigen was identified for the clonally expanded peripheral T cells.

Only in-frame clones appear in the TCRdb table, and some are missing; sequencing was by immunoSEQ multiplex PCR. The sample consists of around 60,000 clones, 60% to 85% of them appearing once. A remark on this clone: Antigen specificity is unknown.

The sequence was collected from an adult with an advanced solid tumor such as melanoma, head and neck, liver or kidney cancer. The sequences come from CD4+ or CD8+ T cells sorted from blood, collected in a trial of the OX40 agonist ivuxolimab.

This CDR3 reads CASSLEGAYGYGYTF. The CDR3 DNA reads as TGCGCCAGCAGCTTGGAGGGGGCGTACGGCTATGGCTACACCTTC. V gene TRBV5-1 combines with J gene TRBJ1-2; 7 positions agree with TRBD1. Germline-derived CDR1 and CDR2 are SGHRS and YFSETQ. V gave up 0 bases and J gave up 4 bases; unmatched junction bases: 6. This CDR3 region has 15 residues. The whole variable domain, filled in from reference TRBV5-1 and TRBJ1-2, reads KAGVTQTPRYLIKTRGQQVTLSCSPISGHRSVSWYQQTPGQGLQFLFEYFSETQRNKGNFPGRFSGRQFSNSRSEMNVSTLELGDSALYLCASSLEGAYGYGYTFGSGTRLTVV.